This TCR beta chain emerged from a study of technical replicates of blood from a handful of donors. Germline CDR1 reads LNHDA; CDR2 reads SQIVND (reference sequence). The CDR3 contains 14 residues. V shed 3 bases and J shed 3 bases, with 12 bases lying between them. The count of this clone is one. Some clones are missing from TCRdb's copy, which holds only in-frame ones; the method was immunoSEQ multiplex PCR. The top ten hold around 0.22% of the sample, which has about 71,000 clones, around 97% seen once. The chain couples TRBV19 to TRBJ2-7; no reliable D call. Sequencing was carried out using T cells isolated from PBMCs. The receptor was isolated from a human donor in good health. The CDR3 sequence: CASSMGSSYYEQYF. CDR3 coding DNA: TGTGCCAGTAGTATGGGCAGTTCTTACTACGAGCAGTACTTC. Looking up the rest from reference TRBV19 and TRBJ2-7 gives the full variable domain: DGGITQSPKYLFRKEGQNVTLSCEQNLNHDAMYWYRQDPGQGLRLIYYSQIVNDFQKGDIAEGYSVSREKKESFPLTVTSAQKNPTAFYLCASSMGSSYYEQYFGPGTRLTVT.